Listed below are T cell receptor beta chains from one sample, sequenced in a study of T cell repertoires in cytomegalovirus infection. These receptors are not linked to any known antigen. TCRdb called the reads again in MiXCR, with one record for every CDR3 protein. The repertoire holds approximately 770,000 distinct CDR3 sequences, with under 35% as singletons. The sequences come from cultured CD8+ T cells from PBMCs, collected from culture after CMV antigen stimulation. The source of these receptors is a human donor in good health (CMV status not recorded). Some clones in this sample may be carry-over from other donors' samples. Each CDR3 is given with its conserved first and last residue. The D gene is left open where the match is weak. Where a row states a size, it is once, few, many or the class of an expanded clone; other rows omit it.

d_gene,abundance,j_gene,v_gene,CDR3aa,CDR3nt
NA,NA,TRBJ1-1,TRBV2,CASRGLTGAFF,TGTGCCAGCCGAGGCCTGACCGGAGCTTTCTTT
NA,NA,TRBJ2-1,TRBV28,CATSPLNEQFF,TGTGCCACCTCCCCATTGAATGAGCAGTTCTTC
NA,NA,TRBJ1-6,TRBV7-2,CASSLALQPRGSPLHF,TGTGCCAGCAGCTTAGCGCTTCAACCACGCGGTTCACCCCTCCACTTT
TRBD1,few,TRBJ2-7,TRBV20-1,CSAGDRGPYEQYF,TGCAGTGCAGGGGACAGGGGTCCCTACGAGCAGTACTTC
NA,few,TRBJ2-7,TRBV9,CASSPSGLSEIYEQYF,TGTGCCAGCAGCCCAAGCGGGCTATCCGAGATCTACGAGCAGTACTTC
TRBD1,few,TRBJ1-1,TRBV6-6,CASSYSDRGYMNTEAFF,TGTGCCAGCAGTTACTCTGACAGGGGGTACATGAACACTGAAGCTTTCTTT
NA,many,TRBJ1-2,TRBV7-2,CASSFSRDYGYTF,TGTGCCAGCAGCTTCTCCCGGGACTATGGCTACACCTTC
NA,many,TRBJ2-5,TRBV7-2,CASSPSRGGETQYF,TGTGCCAGCAGCCCCAGCAGGGGGGGAGAGACCCAGTACTTC
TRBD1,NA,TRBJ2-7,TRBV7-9,CASSLGARQGEQYF,TGTGCCAGCAGCTTAGGTGCTCGACAGGGCGAGCAGTACTTC
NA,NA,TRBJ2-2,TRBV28,CASSFWTRGTNTGELFF,TGTGCCAGCAGTTTCTGGACGCGAGGAACGAACACCGGGGAGCTGTTTTTT
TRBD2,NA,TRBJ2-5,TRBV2,CASSGEASGGYRETQYF,TGTGCCAGCAGTGGAGAGGCTAGCGGGGGGTACAGGGAGACCCAGTACTTC
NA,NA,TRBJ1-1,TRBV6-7,CASSFTGSSTEAFF,TGTGCCAGCAGTTTCACAGGGTCGAGCACTGAAGCTTTCTTT
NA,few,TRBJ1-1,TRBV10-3,CAIRETVGLYTEAFF,TGTGCCATCAGGGAGACAGTGGGTCTGTACACTGAAGCTTTCTTT
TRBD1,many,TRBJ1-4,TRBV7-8,CASSRLGTGNEKLFF,TGTGCCAGCAGTCGACTTGGGACAGGAAATGAAAAACTGTTTTTT
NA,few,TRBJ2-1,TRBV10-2,CASSVLGGLYNEQFF,TGCGCCAGCAGTGTTCTCGGGGGCCTTTACAATGAGCAGTTCTTC
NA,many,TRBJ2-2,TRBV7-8,CASSSGGWGSGELFF,TGTGCCAGCAGCTCCGGTGGGTGGGGATCCGGGGAGCTGTTTTTT
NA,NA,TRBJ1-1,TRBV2,CASSSRPGHSMKNTEAFF,TGTGCCAGCAGCAGTCGCCCTGGACATTCGATGAAGAACACTGAAGCTTTCTTT
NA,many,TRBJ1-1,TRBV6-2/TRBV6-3,CASSYSRIEAFF,TGTGCCAGCAGTTACTCGAGAATTGAAGCTTTCTTT
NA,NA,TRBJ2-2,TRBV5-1,CASTIYREAGELFF,TGCGCCAGCACCATTTACAGGGAGGCCGGGGAGCTGTTTTTT
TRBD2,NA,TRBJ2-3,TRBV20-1,CSAKGTSGNSQRGDTQYF,TGCAGTGCTAAAGGGACTAGCGGGAACTCTCAAAGGGGAGATACGCAGTATTTT
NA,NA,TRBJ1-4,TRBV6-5,CASSYSRSEKLFF,TGTGCCAGCAGTTACTCGAGGAGTGAAAAACTGTTTTTT
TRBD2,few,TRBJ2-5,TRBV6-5,CASSYSLSGGTRKETQYF,TGTGCCAGCAGTTACTCCCTTAGCGGGGGGACCCGAAAAGAGACCCAGTACTTC
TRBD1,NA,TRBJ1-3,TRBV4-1,CASSQEGLGTAGNTIYF,TGCGCCAGCAGCCAAGAGGGGCTCGGGACAGCTGGAAACACCATATATTTT
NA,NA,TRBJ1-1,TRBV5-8,CASSLGQWRTEAFF,TGTGCCAGCAGCTTAGGTCAGTGGAGAACTGAAGCTTTCTTT
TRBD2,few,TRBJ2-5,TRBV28,CASSWGTSGGQETQYF,TGTGCCAGCAGTTGGGGGACTAGCGGGGGCCAAGAGACCCAGTACTTC
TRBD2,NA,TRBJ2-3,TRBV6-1,CASSERVTSGAITDTQYF,TGTGCCAGCAGCGAAAGGGTCACTAGCGGGGCTATCACAGATACGCAGTATTTT
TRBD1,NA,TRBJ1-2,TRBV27,CASSLMGTGGTYGYTF,TGTGCCAGCAGCCTCATGGGGACAGGGGGAACCTATGGCTACACCTTC
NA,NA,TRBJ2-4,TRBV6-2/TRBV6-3,CASRAGRAKNIQYF,TGTGCCAGCAGGGCGGGGCGAGCCAAAAACATTCAGTACTTC
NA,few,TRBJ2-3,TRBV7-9,CASSLLREGTDTQYF,TGTGCCAGCAGCCTTCTCAGGGAAGGCACAGATACGCAGTATTTT
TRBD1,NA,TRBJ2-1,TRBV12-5,CASGLSGQGINNEQFF,TGTGCTAGTGGTTTGTCAGGACAGGGCATAAACAATGAGCAGTTCTTC
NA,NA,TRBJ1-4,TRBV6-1,CASSSFHGEKLFF,TGTGCCAGCAGTTCGTTTCATGGGGAAAAACTGTTTTTT
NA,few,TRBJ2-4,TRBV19,CASSIGPTNIQYF,TGTGCCAGTAGTATAGGTCCCACAAACATTCAGTACTTC
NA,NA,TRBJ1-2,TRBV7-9,CASSLRPGKANYGYTF,TGTGCCAGCAGCTTAAGGCCAGGGAAAGCTAACTATGGCTACACCTTC
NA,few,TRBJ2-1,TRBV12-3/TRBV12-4,CASSSPTGVNEQFF,TGTGCCAGCAGTTCCCCAACGGGAGTCAATGAGCAGTTCTTC
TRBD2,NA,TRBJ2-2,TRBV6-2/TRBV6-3,CASSSLAGENTGELFF,TGTGCCAGCAGTTCGTTAGCGGGGGAAAACACCGGGGAGCTGTTTTTT
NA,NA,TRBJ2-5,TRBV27,CASSILPGPGRETQYF,TGTGCCAGCAGTATACTCCCCGGGCCGGGCCGGGAGACCCAGTACTTC
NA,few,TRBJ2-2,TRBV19,CASSITVSSTGELFF,TGTGCCAGTAGTATAACAGTTTCGAGCACCGGGGAGCTGTTTTTT
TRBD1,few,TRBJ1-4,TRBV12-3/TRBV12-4,CASSFLLRGRSEKLFF,TGTGCCAGCAGTTTTCTCCTCAGGGGGCGCAGTGAAAAACTGTTTTTT
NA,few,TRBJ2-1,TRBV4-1,CASSQDLRWGMNEQFF,TGCGCCAGCAGCCAAGATCTCCGATGGGGGATGAATGAGCAGTTCTTC
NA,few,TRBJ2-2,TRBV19,CASSIEGRWNTGELFF,TGTGCCAGTAGTATCGAGGGCAGGTGGAACACCGGGGAGCTGTTTTTT
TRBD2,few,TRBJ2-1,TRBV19,CASSKAGGTYNEQFF,TGTGCCAGTAGTAAAGCGGGGGGGACTTACAATGAGCAGTTCTTC
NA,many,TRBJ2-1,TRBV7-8,CASRDSYHYEQFF,TGTGCCAGCAGGGATAGCTATCACTATGAGCAGTTCTTC